Following are 15 T cell receptor beta chains from one sample sequenced in a study of cytomegalovirus exposure and HLA in healthy donors. PCR primers comprised 60 Vbeta and 13 Jbeta primers. Sequencing was performed with immunoSEQ multiplex PCR; in TCRdb, only in-frame clones are kept and a portion is missing. This sample has about 190,000 clones, with approximately 84% found just once. Sequences were obtained from PBMCs. These receptor sequences come from a man in his fifties or sixties in good health and CMV-seronegative.

Details on this clone: The sample has other DNA sequences that encode this CDR3 too. This chain links TRBV10-3 with TRBJ2-7; 7 positions match TRBD1. The V gene end was trimmed by 4 bases and the J gene end by 3 bases; junction bases not matched to a gene: 0. The length of the CDR3 is 12 residues. Germline V gene lookup returns CDR1 ENHRY and CDR2 SYGVKD. CDR3 amino acids: CAISGQGYEQYF. CDR3 nucleotide sequence: TGTGCCATCAGTGGACAGGGCTACGAGCAGTACTTC.

The V call is TRBV18, the J call TRBJ2-3, with D possibly matching TRBD1 (6 bases). V shed 2 bases and J shed 2 bases, with 11 bases lying between them. Germline V CDR1 and CDR2: KGHSH, LQKENI. CDR3 length equals 15 residues. The CDR3 nucleotides are TGTGCCAGCTCACCAGGGGGCCCTAACACAGATACGCAGTATTTT. It is translated as CASSPGGPNTDTQYF.

This chain connects TRBV7-6 to TRBJ2-7; TRBD2 agrees at 10 bases. CDR1 SGHVS and CDR2 FNYEAQ come from the germline V gene. The V gene end was trimmed by 6 bases and the J gene end by 1 base; junction bases not matched to a gene: 6. The CDR3 length is 15 residues. CDR3 region: CASSSAGGPSYEQYF. As DNA, the CDR3 is TGTGCCAGCAGTTCAGCGGGGGGGCCTTCCTACGAGCAGTACTTC.

This rearrangement joins TRBV5-1 to TRBJ2-1, with 8 bases matching TRBD1. CDR1 is SGHRS and CDR2 is YFSETQ in the germline V gene. The V and J ends lost 0 bases and 5 bases, in that order; junction bases with no gene match: 4. This CDR3 spans 15 amino acids. The CDR3 DNA reads TGCGCCAGCAGCTTGGAGAGACAGGGGCACAATGAGCAGTTCTTC. This sequence encodes CASSLERQGHNEQFF.

The chain has TRBV18 and TRBJ1-1; tentative D call: TRBD1 (5 bases). Trimming took 3 bases from V and 2 from J, leaving 7 bases between them. This CDR3 has 13 residues. In germline, CDR1 is KGHSH, CDR2 LQKENI. The CDR3 region is CASSPTENTEAFF. The CDR3 nucleotides read TGTGCCAGCTCACCGACAGAAAACACTGAAGCTTTCTTT.

This clone was found once. This chain links TRBV4-3 with TRBJ2-3; 8 positions match TRBD1. Germline CDR1 is LGHNA and CDR2 is YSLEER. Trimming took 1 base from V and 3 from J; bases not matched to a gene: 3. The CDR3 extends over 15 amino acids. CDR3 protein: CASSQGTGRTDTQYF. The DNA of the CDR3 is TGCGCCAGCAGCCAAGGGACAGGGCGGACAGATACGCAGTATTTT.

To note about this clone: At one of its ends the junction is not consistent with the germline gene, which may arise from a read error. J is TRBJ1-1 and V is TRBV2, with D possibly being TRBD1 (5 bases). The germline V gene has CDR1 SNHLY and CDR2 FYNNEI. The CDR3 runs to 12 residues. The CDR3 DNA reads TGTGTCAGCAGACGGGGGAGCACTGAAGCTTTCTTT. It encodes CVSRRGSTEAFF. Full variable domain (rest looked up from reference TRBV2 and TRBJ1-1): EPEVTQTPSHQVTQMGQEVILRCVPISNHLYFYWYRQILGQKVEFLVSFYNNEISEKSEIFDDQFSVERPDGSNFTLKIRSTKLEDSAMYFCVSRRGSTEAFFGQGTRLTVV.

The rearrangement links TRBV5-1 to TRBJ1-1; unclear D gene. This CDR3 comprises 13 residues. Germline CDR1 is SGHRS and CDR2 is YFSETQ. Trimming took off 0 bases at V and 1 base at J, with 4 bases between the two ends. The CDR3 DNA follows: TGCGCCAGCAGCTTGGACAGGAACACTGAAGCTTTCTTT. It codes for CASSLDRNTEAFF. Drawing the rest from reference TRBV5-1 and TRBJ1-1, the complete variable domain is KAGVTQTPRYLIKTRGQQVTLSCSPISGHRSVSWYQQTPGQGLQFLFEYFSETQRNKGNFPGRFSGRQFSNSRSEMNVSTLELGDSALYLCASSLDRNTEAFFGQGTRLTVV.

This rearrangement joins TRBV29-1 to TRBJ2-7; maybe TRBD2 (5 bases). The CDR3 length is 11 residues. Between the trimmed V and J ends, which lost 0 bases and 5 bases, there was a span of 5 bases. CDR1 SQVTM and CDR2 ANQGSEA come from the germline V gene. This CDR3 is CSVEERDEQYF. In nucleotides, the CDR3 is TGCAGCGTTGAAGAGCGGGACGAGCAGTACTTC.

This clone was recorded a few times. The V call is TRBV6-5, the J call TRBJ1-2; TRBD1 is a possible D gene (6 bases). Germline-derived CDR1 and CDR2 are MNHEY and SVGAGI. The CDR3 loop spans 14 amino acids. Trimming shortened V by 0 bases and J by 10 bases, and 15 bases separated the two germline ends. The chain's CDR3 is CASSYSRTAMDYTF. CDR3 nucleotides: TGTGCCAGCAGTTACTCGAGGACAGCTATGGACTACACCTTC.

About this clone: This sample includes further DNA sequences coding for the same CDR3. V is TRBV18 and J is TRBJ1-1, with D possibly TRBD1 on 5 matching bases. Germline V gene data show CDR1 as KGHSH and CDR2 as LQKENI. Deletions cut 1 base from V and 0 bases from J, with 15 bases between. The CDR3 loop spans 17 amino acids. The CDR3 protein is CASSPRGTPVLNTEAFF. CDR3 nucleotides: TGTGCCAGCTCACCACGGGGGACTCCAGTTCTGAACACTGAAGCTTTCTTT.

The J gene is TRBJ1-3, the V gene TRBV6-6; no clear D. This CDR3 is built from 13 residues. Germline CDR1 and CDR2: MNHNY and SVGAGI (reference sequence). The germline V and J ends were trimmed by 6 bases and 3 bases, with 9 bases remaining between them. This CDR3 reads CASSTPGGNTIYF. The CDR3 nucleotides read TGTGCCAGCAGCACCCCGGGTGGAAACACCATATATTTT.

This chain uses TRBV9 with TRBJ1-2; TRBD1 might be the D (5 bases). Germline loops: CDR1 SGDLS, CDR2 YYNGEE. The CDR3 loop spans 15 amino acids. V gave up 0 bases and J gave up 4 bases, with 13 bases separating them. The CDR3 DNA sequence: TGTGCCAGCAGCGTAGAGGTAGGGGCTGGCTATGGCTACACCTTC. It yields the protein CASSVEVGAGYGYTF.

This CDR3 is CASSFFGQETQYF. Written as DNA, the CDR3 is TGTGCCAGCAGCTTTTTCGGTCAAGAGACCCAGTACTTC. This rearrangement joins TRBV7-2 to TRBJ2-5; D gene ambiguous. V lost 3 bases to trimming and J lost 2 bases, with 7 bases between them. Germline CDR1 is SGHTA and CDR2 is FQGNSA. The CDR3 covers 13 residues.

The chain links TRBV7-8 to TRBJ2-7, with a weak D call TRBD1 (6 bases). Trimming shortened V by 2 bases and J by 3 bases, and 8 bases separated the two germline ends. From germline, CDR1 is SGHVS and CDR2 FQNEAQ. This CDR3 has 13 residues. The CDR3 sequence is CASSLNRDYEQYF. The CDR3 nucleotides read TGTGCCAGCAGCTTAAACAGGGACTACGAGCAGTACTTC.